This T cell receptor beta chain emerged from a study of cytomegalovirus exposure and HLA in healthy donors. Trimming took 3 bases from V and 8 from J; bases not matched to a gene: 6. CDR3 length: 14 residues. CDR1 is LNHDA and CDR2 is SQIVND in the germline V gene (reference sequence). Primers included in the PCR were 60 Vbeta and 13 Jbeta primers. Clones were read by immunoSEQ multiplex PCR, and TCRdb kept only the in-frame ones, dropping some. The table has some 170,000 clones, roughly 82% seen once. The donors were healthy bone marrow donors. This clonotype was sampled from a girl aged 10-17 years in good health and CMV-seropositive. Input material: PBMCs. V usage is TRBV19 and J usage is TRBJ2-1, with TRBD1 matching 8 bases. The DNA for the CDR3 is TGTGCCAGTAGTATCGGGGCAGGGGGCGATGAGCAGTTCTTC. Protein: CASSIGAGGDEQFF.